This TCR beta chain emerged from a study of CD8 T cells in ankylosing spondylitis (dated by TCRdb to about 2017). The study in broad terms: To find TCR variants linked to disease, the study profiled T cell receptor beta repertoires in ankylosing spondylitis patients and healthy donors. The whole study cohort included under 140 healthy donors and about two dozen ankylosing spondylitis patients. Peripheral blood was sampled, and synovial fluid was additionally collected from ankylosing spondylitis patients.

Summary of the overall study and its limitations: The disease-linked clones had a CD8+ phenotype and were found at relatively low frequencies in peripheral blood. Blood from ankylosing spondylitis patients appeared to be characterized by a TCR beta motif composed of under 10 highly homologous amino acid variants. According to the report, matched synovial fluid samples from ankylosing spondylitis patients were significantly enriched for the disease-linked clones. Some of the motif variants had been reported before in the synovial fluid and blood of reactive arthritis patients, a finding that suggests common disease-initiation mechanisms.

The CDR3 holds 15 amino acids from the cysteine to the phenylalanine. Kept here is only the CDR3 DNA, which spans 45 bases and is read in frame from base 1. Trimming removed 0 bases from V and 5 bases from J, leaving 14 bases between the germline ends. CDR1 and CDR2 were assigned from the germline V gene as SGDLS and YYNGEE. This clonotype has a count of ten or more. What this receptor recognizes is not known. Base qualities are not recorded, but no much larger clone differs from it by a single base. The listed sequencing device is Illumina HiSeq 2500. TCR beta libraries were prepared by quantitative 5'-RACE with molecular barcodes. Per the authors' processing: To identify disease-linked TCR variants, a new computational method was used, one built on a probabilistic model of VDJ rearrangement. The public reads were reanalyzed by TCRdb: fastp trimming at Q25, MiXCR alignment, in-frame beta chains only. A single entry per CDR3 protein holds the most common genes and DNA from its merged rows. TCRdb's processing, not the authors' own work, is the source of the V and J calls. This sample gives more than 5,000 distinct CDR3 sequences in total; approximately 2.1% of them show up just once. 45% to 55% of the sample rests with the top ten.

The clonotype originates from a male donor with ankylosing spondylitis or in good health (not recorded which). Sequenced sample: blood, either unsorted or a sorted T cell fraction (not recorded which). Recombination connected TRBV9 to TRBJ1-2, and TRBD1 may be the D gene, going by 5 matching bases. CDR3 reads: CASSVGPGRGYGYTF. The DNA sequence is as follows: TGTGCCAGCAGCGTAGGTCCGGGGCGAGGGTATGGCTACACCTTC. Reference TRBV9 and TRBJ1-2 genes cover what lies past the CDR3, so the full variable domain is DSGVTQTPKHLITATGQRVTLRCSPRSGDLSVYWYQQSLDQGLQFLIQYYNGEERAKGNILERFSAQQFPDLHSELNLSSLELGDSALYFCASSVGPGRGYGYTFGSGTRLTVV.